The 11 T cell receptor beta chains presented below share a single source sample, sequenced in a study of blood T cells in healthy people across ages. Primers used in a second PCR of roughly 6 to 11 cycles were a sample-barcoded 5' primer and a J-beta primer mix. MiXCR was run by TCRdb on the 5' RACE reads, yielding one entry per CDR3 protein. The sample yields about 1,400,000 distinct CDR3 sequences, around 59% seen once. The sequenced material came from blood. Receptors originate from a man aged 18 to 29 in good health.

CDR3 nucleotide sequence: TGTGCCAGCAGAGACAAGCGGGAGACCTACGAGCAGTACTTC. It encodes CASRDKRETYEQYF. The chain combines TRBV27 with TRBJ2-4; 8 bases match TRBD2. Near its end, the DNA agrees better with TRBJ2-7, so the J call may be wrong. The CDR3 extends over 14 amino acids. Germline V gene data show CDR1 as MNHEY and CDR2 as SMNVEV (reference sequence).

This chain uses TRBV15 with TRBJ1-2; a weak D match, TRBD1 (6 bases). The CDR3 has 19 residues. Trimming left V 0 bases short and J 0 bases short, with 20 bases between. Germline-derived CDR1 and CDR2 are LNHNV and YYDKDF (reference sequence). The CDR3 nucleotides read TGTGCCACCAGCAGAGAATGGACAGATATTAGGTCCACTAACTATGGCTACACCTTC. Translation: CATSREWTDIRSTNYGYTF.

In this sample, this clonotype turned up a few times. This chain connects TRBV29-1 to TRBJ2-5; weak D call: TRBD2 (5 bases). The germline V and J ends were trimmed by 6 bases and 7 bases, with 12 bases remaining between them. The germline V gene has CDR1 SQVTM and CDR2 ANQGSEA. There are 11 residues in the CDR3. The CDR3 region is CSVVPRGTQYF. CDR3 nucleotides: TGCAGCGTCGTCCCTCGGGGGACCCAGTACTTC.

The chain employs TRBV7-9 and TRBJ1-5; D uncertain. Germline V gene sequence: CDR1 SEHNR, CDR2 FQNEAQ (reference sequence). The CDR3 loop spans 15 amino acids. The V end was cut by 4 bases, the J end by 3 bases, with 13 bases between. The CDR3 sequence: CASSSPGSSNQPQHF. The CDR3 bases are TGTGCCAGCAGCTCTCCCGGGTCTTCCAATCAGCCCCAGCATTTT.

The rearrangement links TRBV30 to TRBJ2-4; D unclear. The assigned J gene may be wrong: the sequence end matches TRBJ2-7 better. This CDR3 comprises 12 residues. CDR1 and CDR2 (germline): GTSNPN, SVGIG (reference sequence). The CDR3 loop reads CAWSALQNEQYF. The CDR3 nucleotides read TGTGCCTGGAGTGCTCTACAGAACGAGCAGTACTTC.

In its sample, this clonotype was seen many times. The chain combines TRBV12-3 or TRBV12-4 with TRBJ1-2; a weak D match, TRBD1 (5 bases). This CDR3 comprises 13 residues. The V and J ends lost 4 bases and 4 bases respectively, with 10 bases between them. CDR3 DNA: TGTGCCAGCAGTTCGACCGGGACCTATGGCTACACCTTC. Protein product: CASSSTGTYGYTF.

V gene TRBV4-1 combines with J gene TRBJ1-2; D remains unclear. The germline gives CDR1 MGHRA, CDR2 YSYEKL. The CDR3 runs 17 residues. Trimming pared 1 base from V and 2 bases from J, leaving 17 bases between. This chain's CDR3 is CASSQVSVRTKNYGYTF. CDR3 bases: TGCGCCAGCAGCCAAGTATCAGTGCGGACGAAAAACTATGGCTACACCTTC.

Only a few counts were recorded for this clonotype. The rearrangement uses TRBV25-1 and TRBJ2-4, with 7 nucleotides matching TRBD1. Germline V lookup: CDR1 MGHDK, CDR2 SYGVNS. This CDR3 contains 13 residues. J was trimmed by 10 bases and V by 6 bases; bases with no gene match: 9. The CDR3, as DNA: TGTGCCAGCAGCAAGGGGGCGAATGAAATTCAGTACTTC. The encoded protein is CASSKGANEIQYF.

This clonotype was seen just once. The V and J genes are TRBV20-1 and TRBJ1-5; no clear D. Deletions cut 5 bases from V and 7 bases from J, with 18 bases between. The CDR3 sequence is 14 residues long. CDR1 and CDR2 from the germline V gene are DFQATT and SNEGSKA (reference sequence). The CDR3 spells CSARRDWADQPQHF. DNA for the CDR3: TGCAGTGCTCGGCGGGATTGGGCGGACCAGCCCCAGCATTTT.

This clonotype was seen a few times. V gene TRBV20-1 combines with J gene TRBJ2-1; the D is unclear. The CDR3 extends over 14 amino acids. V dropped 2 bases and J dropped 7 bases, with 15 bases sitting between them. From germline, CDR1 is DFQATT and CDR2 SNEGSKA (reference sequence). The chain's CDR3 is CSARPNTGRNEQFF. CDR3 DNA sequence: TGCAGTGCTAGACCTAATACCGGTAGGAATGAGCAGTTCTTC.

A word on this clonotype: The junction departs from the called germline gene at one end, perhaps through a read error. The gene calls are TRBV9 and TRBJ1-2, with D uncertain. CDR3 length: 14 residues. Germline values: CDR1 SGDLS, CDR2 YYNGEE. The CDR3 sequence is CASRDHQINYGHTF. DNA for the CDR3: TGTGCCAGCAGAGATCATCAGATAAACTATGGCCACACCTTC.